This is a list of T cell receptor beta chains from one sample in a study of OX40 agonist ivuxolimab in advanced cancers. Only in-frame clones appear in the TCRdb table, and some are missing; sequencing was by immunoSEQ multiplex PCR. The sample contains some 71,000 clones, 86% of which appear only once. The material sequenced was CD4+ or CD8+ T cells sorted from blood, taken in a trial of the OX40 agonist ivuxolimab. Source of these receptors: an adult with an advanced solid tumor such as melanoma, head and neck, liver or kidney cancer. Each CDR3 is given with its conserved first and last residue.

V	J	CDR3
TRBV28	TRBJ1-5	CASKHRATPNQPQHF
TRBV28	TRBJ1-2	CASSNTAGTETNYGYTF
TRBV6-6	TRBJ1-1	CASSPTGGVTEAFF
TRBV5-1	TRBJ2-7	CASSSGTGQGFEQYF
TRBV7-6	TRBJ2-6	CASSSLSGANVLTF
TRBV5-1	TRBJ1-1	CASSFLGRDTEAFF
TRBV5-4	TRBJ2-5	CASSAGGTQETQYF
TRBV10-3	TRBJ1-5	CAILGFNQPQHF
TRBV20-1	TRBJ1-2	CSARVRRSYTF
TRBV2	TRBJ1-2	CASSGVTGGGYTF
TRBV6-1	TRBJ1-5	CASSSSRTNQPQHF
TRBV2	TRBJ1-5	CASRQGGPQHF
TRBV30	TRBJ2-1	CAWSGSYNEQFF
TRBV7-8	TRBJ2-2	CASSLKTGGTGELFF
TRBV28	TRBJ1-4	CASSLAGATNEKLFF
TRBV10-3	TRBJ1-5	CAVWTEGNQPQHF
TRBV28	TRBJ1-1	CASNTESNTEAFF
TRBV29-1	TRBJ2-5	CSVPNQETQYF
TRBV28	TRBJ2-4	CASSFPGQGTQLAKNIQYF
TRBV7-2	TRBJ1-1	CASSSRGLSTEAFF
TRBV9	TRBJ2-1	CASSVDGGTGMYNEQFF